These T cell receptor beta chains were read from a single sample in a study of tumor and adjacent non-tumor tissue in lung cancer. TCRdb reprocessed the multiplex PCR reads via MiXCR and lists one record per CDR3 protein. Of 81,000 or so distinct CDR3 sequences in the sample, 70% to 90% were seen once. Sequencing was carried out using distant non-tumor lung tissue. These TCRs come from a man in his sixties with non-small cell lung cancer. The CDR3 runs from the conserved cysteine through the conserved F or W. Fields, in order: V gene, CDR3 protein.

v_call: TRBV5-6; cdr3_aa: CASMLSISYNEQFF
v_call: TRBV6-5; cdr3_aa: CASTLTGYPNTEAFF
v_call: TRBV20-1; cdr3_aa: CRASGANTDTQYF
v_call: TRBV20-1; cdr3_aa: CSVQGAFSNQPQHF
v_call: TRBV10-2; cdr3_aa: CASSGSGAITDTQYF
v_call: TRBV4-2; cdr3_aa: CASSQAGQKYGYTF
v_call: TRBV24-1; cdr3_aa: CAISEGSSNQLQHF
v_call: TRBV7-8; cdr3_aa: CASSSGQGTAQYF
v_call: TRBV24-1; cdr3_aa: CATSRLTVGDQETQYF
v_call: TRBV20-1; cdr3_aa: CTARGVRNEQFF
v_call: TRBV20-1; cdr3_aa: CSARSRQRTEAFF
v_call: TRBV7-9; cdr3_aa: CPSRRTGIQQYF
v_call: TRBV7-9; cdr3_aa: CASSRTPGLEAFF
v_call: TRBV11-3; cdr3_aa: CASIPRGAVGYRAGELFF
v_call: TRBV11-2; cdr3_aa: CGSSLVSGVASDTQCF
v_call: TRBV12-3/TRBV12-4; cdr3_aa: CASSMTTTGCMNTEAFF
v_call: TRBV12-3/TRBV12-4; cdr3_aa: CASSPGTTFEKLFF
v_call: TRBV11-3; cdr3_aa: CARSVREPQLF
v_call: TRBV28; cdr3_aa: CASSSLGDRGTDTQYF
v_call: TRBV20-1; cdr3_aa: CSTSFMSRGGNGQFF
v_call: TRBV29-1; cdr3_aa: CSVRVADTQYF
v_call: TRBV11-3; cdr3_aa: CASSPRRAGGCRAGELFF
v_call: TRBV7-3; cdr3_aa: CASSLSRGFGNTIHF
v_call: TRBV6-5; cdr3_aa: CATRTSRNQPQHF
v_call: TRBV9; cdr3_aa: CASSVDLSGGSTDTQYF
v_call: TRBV4-1; cdr3_aa: CASNQDRGPNYGDTF
v_call: TRBV6-6; cdr3_aa: CASRTAGQTQIRETQYF
v_call: TRBV11-3; cdr3_aa: CTSSLEGRGGIYSYTF
v_call: TRBV7-3; cdr3_aa: CASSLNGAGIIDTQYF
v_call: TRBV6-1; cdr3_aa: CASSGHNSYQPQHF
v_call: TRBV4-1; cdr3_aa: CASSQLRDLYEQYF
v_call: TRBV25-1; cdr3_aa: CASSERSGNSGNTIYF
v_call: TRBV6-1; cdr3_aa: CASIVAGGVTGELFF
v_call: TRBV18; cdr3_aa: CASSPTNAGLIYNEQFF
v_call: TRBV21-1; cdr3_aa: CASSKRTDLPPSRLGDIQYF
v_call: TRBV6-5; cdr3_aa: CASSYQGQYQETQYF
v_call: TRBV11-2; cdr3_aa: CASSPTSRGATEANFLTF
v_call: TRBV3-1; cdr3_aa: CASSQLGERTAYNEQFF
v_call: TRBV4-3; cdr3_aa: CASNQGPGPQETQYF
v_call: TRBV4-2; cdr3_aa: CASSHELVLSGEAGYEQFF
v_call: TRBV5-1; cdr3_aa: CANSPRVTSDSYEQYF
v_call: TRBV6-2/TRBV6-3; cdr3_aa: CVTARGVTTGELFF
v_call: TRBV11-3; cdr3_aa: CAGSKTDREDTQYF
v_call: TRBV20-1; cdr3_aa: CSAYADSSYEQYF
v_call: TRBV6-5; cdr3_aa: CASSYSVGIGDYGYTF
v_call: TRBV6-1; cdr3_aa: CASSTDRVGDQPQHF
v_call: TRBV10-3; cdr3_aa: CAISEQGAEAFF
v_call: TRBV6-5; cdr3_aa: CASSRSLLNTQYF
v_call: TRBV10-3; cdr3_aa: CAISNEGNYVYTF
v_call: TRBV5-5; cdr3_aa: CASSSGAGGQETQYF
v_call: TRBV11-3; cdr3_aa: CAGSFEGNSHLHF
v_call: TRBV11-3; cdr3_aa: CASSYGQTYVQYF
v_call: TRBV19; cdr3_aa: CASSIGQAADTQYF
v_call: TRBV7-2; cdr3_aa: CVSSFGPGQGETQYF
v_call: TRBV20-1; cdr3_aa: CSARTERGVYNELFF
v_call: TRBV11-2; cdr3_aa: CASSSTIGGTKGTQYF
v_call: TRBV11-3; cdr3_aa: CVSNLGQAVEQLF
v_call: TRBV6-1; cdr3_aa: CANRPPGLGKDEQFF
v_call: TRBV12-3/TRBV12-4; cdr3_aa: CPSIQGRSGANVMTF
v_call: TRBV6-4; cdr3_aa: CASSDTSTDTQYF